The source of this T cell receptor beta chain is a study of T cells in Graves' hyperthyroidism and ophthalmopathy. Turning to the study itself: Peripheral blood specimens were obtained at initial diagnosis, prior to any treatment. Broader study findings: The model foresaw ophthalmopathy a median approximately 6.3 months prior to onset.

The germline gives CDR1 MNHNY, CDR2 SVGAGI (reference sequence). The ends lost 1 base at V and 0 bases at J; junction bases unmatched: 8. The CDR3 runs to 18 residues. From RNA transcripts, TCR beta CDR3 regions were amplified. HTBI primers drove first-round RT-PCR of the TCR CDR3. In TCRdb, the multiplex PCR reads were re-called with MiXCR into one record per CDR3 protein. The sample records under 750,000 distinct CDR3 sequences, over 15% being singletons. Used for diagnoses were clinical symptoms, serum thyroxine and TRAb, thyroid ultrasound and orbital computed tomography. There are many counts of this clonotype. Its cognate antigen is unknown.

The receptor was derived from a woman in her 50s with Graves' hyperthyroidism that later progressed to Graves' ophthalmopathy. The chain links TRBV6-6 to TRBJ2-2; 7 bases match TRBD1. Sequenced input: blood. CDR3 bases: TGTGCCAGCAGTTACTTACGGACAGGCGATACGAACACCGGGGAGCTGTTTTTT. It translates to CASSYLRTGDTNTGELFF.